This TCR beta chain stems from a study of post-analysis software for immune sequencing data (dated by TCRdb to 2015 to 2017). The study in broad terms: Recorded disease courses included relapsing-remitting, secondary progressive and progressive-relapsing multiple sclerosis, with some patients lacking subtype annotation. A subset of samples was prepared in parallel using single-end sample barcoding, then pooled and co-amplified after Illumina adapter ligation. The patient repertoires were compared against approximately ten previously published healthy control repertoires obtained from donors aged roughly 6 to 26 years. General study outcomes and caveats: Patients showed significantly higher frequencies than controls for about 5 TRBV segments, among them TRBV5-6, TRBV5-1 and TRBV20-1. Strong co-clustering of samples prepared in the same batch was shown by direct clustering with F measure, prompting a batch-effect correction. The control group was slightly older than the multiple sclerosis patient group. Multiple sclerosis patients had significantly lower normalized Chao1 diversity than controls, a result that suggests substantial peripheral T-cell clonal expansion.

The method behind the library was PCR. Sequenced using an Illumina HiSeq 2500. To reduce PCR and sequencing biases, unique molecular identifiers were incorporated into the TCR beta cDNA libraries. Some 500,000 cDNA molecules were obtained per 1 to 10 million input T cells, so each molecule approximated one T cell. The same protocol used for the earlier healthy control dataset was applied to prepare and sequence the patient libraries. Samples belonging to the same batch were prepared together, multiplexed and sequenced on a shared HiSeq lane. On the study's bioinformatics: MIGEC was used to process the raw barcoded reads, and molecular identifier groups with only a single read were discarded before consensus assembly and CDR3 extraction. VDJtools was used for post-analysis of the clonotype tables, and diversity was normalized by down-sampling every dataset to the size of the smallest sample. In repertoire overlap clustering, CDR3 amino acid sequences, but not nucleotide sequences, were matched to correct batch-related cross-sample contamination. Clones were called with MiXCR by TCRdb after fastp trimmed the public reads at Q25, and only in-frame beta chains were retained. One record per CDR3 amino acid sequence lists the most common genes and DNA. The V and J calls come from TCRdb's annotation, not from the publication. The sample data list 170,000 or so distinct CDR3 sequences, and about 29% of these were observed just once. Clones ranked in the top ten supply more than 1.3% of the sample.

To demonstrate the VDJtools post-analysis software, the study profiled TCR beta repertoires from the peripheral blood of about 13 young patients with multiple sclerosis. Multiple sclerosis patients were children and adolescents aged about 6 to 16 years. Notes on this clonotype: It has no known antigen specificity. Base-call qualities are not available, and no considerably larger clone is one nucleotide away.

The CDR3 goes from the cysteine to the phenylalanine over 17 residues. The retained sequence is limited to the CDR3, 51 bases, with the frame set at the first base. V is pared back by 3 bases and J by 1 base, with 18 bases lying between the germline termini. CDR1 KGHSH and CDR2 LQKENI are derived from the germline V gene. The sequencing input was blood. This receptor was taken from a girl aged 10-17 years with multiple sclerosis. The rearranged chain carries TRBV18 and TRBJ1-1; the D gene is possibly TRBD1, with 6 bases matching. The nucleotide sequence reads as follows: TGTGCCAGCTCACCTAATATCTACAGGGCGGGGAACACTGAAGCTTTCTTT. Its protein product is CASSPNIYRAGNTEAFF.